The sequence of this TCR beta chain was determined in a study of T cell responses to AZD1222 COVID-19 vaccine. Turning to this clone: Its antigen is not identified.

The germline V gene encodes CDR1 SGHTA and CDR2 FQGTGA. The CDR3 length is 16 residues. Trimming removed 5 bases from V and 8 bases from J; junction bases left unmatched: 17. TCRdb's copy holds only in-frame clones and misses some; the assay was immunoSEQ multiplex PCR. The sample holds 160,000 or so clones, approximately 94% seen once. Notes on the study in general: Spike-specific TCR breadth and depth were elevated following two AZD1222 doses. Donors were chiefly white British, with a greater number of females, and clonal diversity was perhaps underestimated. Nearly half of spike-specific TCRs reportedly target variant regions that are unmutated in the B.1.351 and B.1.1.7 variants. Samples come after the peak T cell response, not at day 14.

This receptor was obtained from an adult who received the AZD1222 COVID-19 vaccine. The sequencing here drew on peripheral blood, taken 28 days after the second AZD1222 dose. This chain uses TRBV7-3 with TRBJ1-2; 7 bases are a match to TRBD1. CDR3 DNA sequence: TGTGCCAGCAGCAGAGACAGGGCCCCAGGGCTGGGAGGCTACACCTTC. It specifies CASSRDRAPGLGGYTF.